This passage covers 29 T cell receptor beta chains from one sample sequenced in a study of T cells after yellow fever vaccination (dated by TCRdb to the late 2010s). Taken with the paper, the label for treatment or condition translates to: live attenuated yellow fever vaccine strain. The library relied on 5' RACE. The sequencer was an Illumina HiSeq 2500. Using fastp trimming at Q25 and MiXCR clonotype assembly, TCRdb reanalyzed the public sequencing data and kept in-frame beta chains. Duplicate CDR3 protein sequences are folded into a single record with the most common DNA and genes. For this sample there are 140,000 to 150,000 distinct CDR3 sequences; approximately 6.6% appear just once. Under 0.7% of the sample is taken by the ten largest. The specimen was CD4+ T cells sorted from PBMCs, collected 10 days after the yellow fever booster vaccination. Receptor source: a man in his thirties or forties who received the YFV17D yellow fever vaccine.

The chain recombines TRBV28 with TRBJ2-3; D unclear. Looked up from germline, CDR1 is MDHEN and CDR2 is SYDVKM. V lost 11 bases and J lost 5, with 11 bases in between. This CDR3 has 11 residues. The CDR3 DNA is TGTGCCGTAGGAAGACGAGATACGCAGTATTTT. This gives the protein CAVGRRDTQYF.

Ten or more counts support this clonotype. This chain joins TRBV7-2 and TRBJ1-1; 7 bases align to TRBD1. Per the germline V gene, CDR1 is SGHTA and CDR2 is FQGNSA. Trimming took 0 bases from V and 5 from J; bases not matched to a gene: 9. The CDR3 totals 16 residues. Here the CDR3 reads CASSLAGGTGGTEAFF. In DNA form, the CDR3 reads TGTGCCAGCAGCTTAGCAGGGGGCACGGGTGGAACTGAAGCTTTCTTT.

This clonotype was counted many times. The chain recombines TRBV6-1 with TRBJ1-4; TRBD1 matches at 10 bases. CDR3 length equals 17 residues. V shed 7 bases, J shed 0 bases, and the junction held 8 bases outside the gene matches. Germline CDR1 is MNHNS and CDR2 is SASEGT. CDR3 sequence reads: CASKPGQGYPTNEKLFF. The DNA of the CDR3 is TGTGCCAGCAAACCGGGACAGGGGTACCCAACTAATGAAAAACTGTTTTTT.

This clonotype showed up many times. The rearrangement joins TRBV20-1 to TRBJ2-2, with TRBD2 matching 11 bases. CDR3 length: 15 amino acids. The germline CDR1 and CDR2 sequences are DFQATT and SNEGSKA (reference sequence). The V segment lost 6 bases and the J segment 1 base; nucleotides outside the gene matches: 4. CDR3 nucleotides: TGCAGTGCACGACTAGCGGGGAGGAACACCGGGGAGCTGTTTTTT. Translating gives CSARLAGRNTGELFF.

This clonotype came up many times. The chain recombines TRBV12-3 or TRBV12-4 with TRBJ1-2; TRBD1 matches at 9 bases. The junction had 13 bases not matched to a gene; V was cut back by 7 bases and J by 7 bases. The CDR3 spans 15 residues. The CDR3 DNA reads as TGTGCCAGCAAACCGACGGGGGGACAGGGACTTGGCTACACCTTC. It encodes CASKPTGGQGLGYTF.

This chain connects TRBV28 to TRBJ1-5; TRBD1 matches at 7 bases. Trimming at V came to 6 bases and at J to 8 bases, leaving 7 bases not matched to a gene. The germline CDR1 and CDR2 sequences are MDHEN and SYDVKM. The CDR3 covers 13 residues. Here the CDR3 DNA reads TGTGCCAGCAGGACGGGACAGCACGAGCCCCAGCATTTT. Protein sequence: CASRTGQHEPQHF.

This clonotype was seen repeatedly, ten times or more. This chain uses TRBV5-1 with TRBJ2-5; D is ambiguous. Germline CDR1 SGHRS, CDR2 YFSETQ. V was clipped by 0 bases and J by 3 bases, with 12 bases between them. This CDR3 has 15 amino acids. CDR3 DNA sequence: TGCGCCAGCAGCTTGGAAGGGCGCGAAGAAGAGACCCAGTACTTC. It is translated as CASSLEGREEETQYF.

This rearrangement joins TRBV7-6 to TRBJ2-5; D is perhaps TRBD1 or TRBD2 (5 bases each). The CDR3 is 15 amino acids. In germline, CDR1 is SGHVS, CDR2 FNYEAQ. The V end was cut by 1 base, the J end by 5 bases, with 14 bases between. DNA of the CDR3: TGTGCCAGCAGCTTAGAGGTGGGACGAATGGAGACCCAGTACTTC. Protein sequence: CASSLEVGRMETQYF.

This clonotype came up many times. The chain joins TRBV7-2 to TRBJ1-1; unclear D gene. The CDR3 totals 15 residues. Trimming took off 8 bases at V and 1 base at J, with 17 bases between the two ends. Germline V gene data show CDR1 as SGHTA and CDR2 as FQGNSA. CDR3 residues: CASLLRRATNTEAFF. Here the CDR3 DNA reads TGTGCCAGCCTCCTACGTCGGGCAACGAACACTGAAGCTTTCTTT.

This clonotype has at least ten counts. The chain links TRBV29-1 to TRBJ2-7; 7 nucleotides match TRBD2. The V gene end was trimmed by 7 bases and the J gene end by 5 bases; junction bases not matched to a gene: 11. Germline V gene lookup returns CDR1 SQVTM and CDR2 ANQGSEA. The CDR3 extends over 13 amino acids. The CDR3: CSASRDYRDEQYF. Written as DNA, the CDR3 is TGCAGCGCCAGCCGGGACTATCGCGACGAGCAGTACTTC.

At least ten counts were recorded for this clonotype. The chain has TRBV5-4 and TRBJ2-6; no firm D call. The CDR3 covers 13 residues. Germline CDR1 is SGHNT and CDR2 is YYREEE (reference sequence). The ends were cut back, 5 bases at V and 0 bases at J, with 3 bases in the middle. The CDR3: CASRTSGANVLTF. DNA of the CDR3: TGTGCCAGCAGGACCTCTGGGGCCAACGTCCTGACTTTC.

This clonotype was seen ten or more times. The rearrangement links TRBV28 to TRBJ2-1, with D possibly called TRBD1 or TRBD2 (5 bases each). CDR1 and CDR2 (germline): MDHEN, SYDVKM. The CDR3 spans 19 residues. V was shortened by 5 bases and J by 1 base, with 24 bases between the two germline ends. CDR3 in amino acids: CASSGGGGRKVGSYNEQFF. In DNA, the CDR3 is TGTGCCAGCAGTGGGGGTGGTGGGAGAAAGGTTGGGTCCTACAATGAGCAGTTCTTC.

This clonotype showed up many times. This rearrangement joins TRBV28 to TRBJ2-7; tentatively, D is TRBD1 or TRBD2 (6 bases each). The CDR3 contains 15 residues. CDR1 MDHEN and CDR2 SYDVKM come from the germline V gene. The V gene lost 2 bases and the J gene lost 2 bases, with 13 bases spanning the gap. The DNA of the CDR3 is TGTGCCAGCAGTTTAGGGGGGCCTACGCCCTACGAGCAGTACTTC. This encodes CASSLGGPTPYEQYF.

This clonotype has at least ten counts. V gene TRBV5-1 combines with J gene TRBJ2-7; tentatively, D is TRBD2 (6 bases). Germline loops: CDR1 SGHRS, CDR2 YFSETQ. With 9 bases removed from V and 5 bases from J, the gap between germline ends came to 24 bases. The CDR3 spans 15 residues. Here the CDR3 DNA reads TGCGCCACCCGGGTGTCGGGAGTCGAATACGACGAGCAGTACTTC. This translates into CATRVSGVEYDEQYF.

In this sample, this clonotype turned up many times. The genes are TRBV24-1 and TRBJ2-1; maybe TRBD2 (5 bases). The CDR3 loop spans 16 amino acids. V was cut by 5 bases and J by 0 bases, with 13 bases left in between. Germline V gene lookup returns CDR1 KGHDR and CDR2 SFDVKD. CDR3 region: CATSGSGGSSYNEQFF. The CDR3 bases are TGTGCCACCAGTGGATCGGGTGGGAGCTCCTACAATGAGCAGTTCTTC.

The CDR3 sequence: CASGVGPWAEAFF. The CDR3 DNA follows: TGTGCCAGCGGAGTGGGGCCTTGGGCTGAAGCTTTCTTT. The chain employs TRBV5-4 and TRBJ1-1, with D tentatively TRBD1 (5 bases). Per the germline V gene, CDR1 is SGHNT and CDR2 is YYREEE (reference sequence). This CDR3 contains 13 residues. The V end lost 7 bases, the J end lost 6 bases, and 16 bases lay between the germline ends.

In its sample, this clonotype was seen many times. The chain employs TRBV5-6 and TRBJ2-7, with D tentatively TRBD1 or TRBD2 (5 bases each). Germline assignment: CDR1 SGHDT and CDR2 YYEEEE. With 0 bases removed from V and 7 bases from J, the gap between germline ends came to 14 bases. The CDR3 consists of 14 residues. CDR3 in DNA: TGTGCCAGCAGCTTGGAGGGACCTACGCGAGAGCAGTACTTC. Translation gives CASSLEGPTREQYF.

The sample holds a few counts of this clonotype. The rearrangement links TRBV7-9 to TRBJ2-1, with TRBD1 as a possible D gene (6 bases). This CDR3 spans 16 amino acids. V lost 2 bases, J lost 6 bases, and 17 bases lay in between. Germline loops: CDR1 SEHNR, CDR2 FQNEAQ (reference sequence). The CDR3 sequence: CASSLTWGLAVNEQFF. The CDR3 coding sequence is TGTGCCAGCAGCTTAACCTGGGGGCTAGCTGTCAATGAGCAGTTCTTC.

This clonotype has a count of ten or more. The chain recombines TRBV7-2 with TRBJ2-5; weak D call: TRBD2 (6 bases). The CDR3 consists of 16 residues. V was cut by 2 bases and J by 1 base, with 14 bases left in between. The germline gives CDR1 SGHTA, CDR2 FQGNSA. The CDR3 region is CASSLSSSAGQETQYF. The CDR3 DNA is TGTGCCAGCAGCTTATCGAGCTCAGCGGGCCAAGAGACCCAGTACTTC.

This sequence joins TRBV9 and TRBJ2-7, with a possible D match to TRBD1 (6 bases). The germline V gene encodes CDR1 SGDLS and CDR2 YYNGEE. V was shortened by 1 base and J by 7 bases, with 15 bases between the two germline ends. The CDR3 extends over 14 amino acids. The CDR3 DNA sequence: TGTGCCAGCAGCGTACGACAGGAGATGGGGGAGCAGTACTTC. Protein: CASSVRQEMGEQYF.

In this sample, this clonotype turned up many times. The V gene is TRBV20-1, the J gene TRBJ2-7; possible D gene TRBD2, 5 bases. The CDR3 is made up of 14 amino acids. CDR1 is DFQATT, CDR2 SNEGSKA, per germline (reference sequence). V lost 0 bases and J 0 bases, leaving 9 bases between the germline ends. CDR3 DNA: TGCAGTGCTAGAGACCCTAGCTACTCCTACGAGCAGTACTTC. Protein: CSARDPSYSYEQYF.

The sample holds many counts of this clonotype. The chain is built from TRBV11-1 and TRBJ2-1, with D possibly TRBD2 on 6 matching bases. Germline CDR1 and CDR2: SGHAT and FQDESV (reference sequence). The CDR3 contains 19 residues. Trimming left V 4 bases short and J 2 bases short, with 24 bases between. In DNA, the CDR3 is TGTGCCAGCAGCTCAGCGGGCCGCGCTCTCCGTCGCCCCTACAATGAGCAGTTCTTC. Translated: CASSSAGRALRRPYNEQFF.

With respect to this clonotype: A clone one base away is much larger, so this may be a read error. J is TRBJ2-6 and V is TRBV5-5; TRBD1 or TRBD2 may be the D gene (5 bases each). The CDR3 runs 15 residues. Germline CDR1 is SGHKS and CDR2 is YYEKEE (reference sequence). CDR3 region: CASSFFDSGGNVLTF. Written as DNA, the CDR3 is TGTGCCAGCAGCTTCTTCGACTCTGGGGGCAACGTCCTGACTTTC.

This clonotype has ten or more counts. V and J are TRBV11-2 and TRBJ2-1; D possibly corresponds to TRBD1 (5 bases). The germline V and J ends were trimmed by 2 bases and 8 bases, with 13 bases remaining between them. CDR3 length equals 14 residues. Germline CDR1 and CDR2: SGHAT and FQNNGV. The CDR3, as DNA: TGTGCCAGCAGCTTAAGTACAGGTTCGGATGAGCAGTTCTTC. It translates to CASSLSTGSDEQFF.

This clonotype was found many times. The J gene is TRBJ2-7, the V gene TRBV5-1; the match to TRBD2 covers 8 bases. Trimming took 4 bases from V and 1 from J; bases not matched to a gene: 7. CDR3 length: 15 residues. The germline CDR1 and CDR2 sequences are SGHRS and YFSETQ. DNA of the CDR3: TGCGCCAGCAGCGCGGGGGGCGGGACGTCCTACGAGCAGTACTTC. This translates into CASSAGGGTSYEQYF.

This clonotype showed up many times. The chain carries TRBV7-2 and TRBJ2-5, with a possible D match to TRBD1 (6 bases). This CDR3 spans 13 amino acids. V lost 5 bases, J lost 4 bases, and 11 bases lay in between. Germline V gives CDR1 SGHTA, CDR2 FQGNSA. For the CDR3, the DNA is TGTGCCAGCAGCCCGGGACAATCAGAGACCCAGTACTTC. This sequence encodes CASSPGQSETQYF.

This clonotype showed up many times. The chain uses TRBV20-1 and TRBJ2-3; D is unresolved. The CDR3 extends over 11 amino acids. Looked up from germline, CDR1 is DFQATT and CDR2 is SNEGSKA (reference sequence). Trimming removed 1 base at V and 14 bases at J, with 13 bases between. The CDR3 loop reads CSARAPPIRYF. The DNA of the CDR3 is TGCAGTGCTAGAGCCCCCCCGATTCGGTATTTT.

In this sample, this clonotype turned up a few times. V and J are TRBV4-3 and TRBJ2-1; either TRBD1 or TRBD2 may supply D (6 bases each). The V and J ends lost 4 bases and 12 bases respectively, with 22 bases between them. CDR3 size: 15 residues. Germline lookup yields CDR1 LGHNA and CDR2 YSLEER. CDR3 sequence (DNA): TGCGCCAGCAGCCCGGAGGGGGGAGTGGCGTCAGGGCAGTTCTTC. Amino acid sequence: CASSPEGGVASGQFF.

This clonotype came up many times. The chain has TRBV20-1 and TRBJ2-2; D may match TRBD1 or TRBD2 (5 bases each). The CDR3 totals 14 residues. Deletions cut 2 bases from V and 4 bases from J, with 11 bases between. The germline V gene has CDR1 DFQATT and CDR2 SNEGSKA (reference sequence). CDR3 protein: CSARPGTGTGELFF. The CDR3 DNA reads as TGCAGTGCTAGACCAGGGACGGGCACCGGGGAGCTGTTTTTT.